The source of this T cell receptor (beta chain) is a study of Graves' ophthalmopathy and Graves' hyperthyroidism (dated by TCRdb to 2017 to 2018). Turning to the overall study: Peripheral blood was collected before any treatment was given, at the time of initial diagnosis. In total, 120 to 150 blood samples were TCR-sequenced: approximately 40 ophthalmopathy, some 72 hyperthyroidism and some 17 hyperthyroidism-to-ophthalmopathy patients. In a handful of hyperthyroidism patients, the T-cell repertoires found in thyroid tissue were compared with those found in blood. The study used signatures of the TCR beta repertoire to tell Graves' ophthalmopathy apart from Graves' hyperthyroidism and to predict which patients would progress to ophthalmopathy. After sampling, hyperthyroidism patients received methimazole starting at 30 mg daily, and ophthalmopathy patients received high-dose intravenous methylprednisolone. The independent validation cohort included 18 to 20 hyperthyroidism patients plus 17 patients who later progressed from hyperthyroidism to ophthalmopathy. The 100 discovery patients were divided at random into training and test sets in a 7:3 ratio. To explore V-J signatures distinguishing ophthalmopathy from hyperthyroidism, a discovery set of 100 patients (roughly 45 ophthalmopathy, 57 stable hyperthyroidism) was enrolled.

For repertoire sequencing, TCR beta CDR3 regions were amplified from RNA transcripts. The first round was an RT-PCR using HTBI primers with the Qiagen OneStep RT-PCR kit, and this first round was followed by a second-round multiplex PCR, then size selection and purification. Libraries were sequenced on an Illumina HiSeq2000 using paired-end 100 bp reads. Per the original workflow: Reads were processed with SOAPnuke, discarding reads with adapters, uncalled bases, mean Phred below 15, or no exact constant-primer or identifier match. COPE v1.2.5 was used to merge the high-quality paired reads. Clonotypes were defined as unique nucleotide sequences and were aligned to IMGT TRB V, D and J references using MiTCR v1.1. Only V-J combinations with frequency above 0.0001 were analysed, covering more than 99% of repertoires. For each V-J combination, a TCR clonal expansion and chaos score was defined as the ratio of F50 clonal expansion to chaos observed in the TCRdist matrix. Welch's t-statistics and random forest were used to reduce the features to 10 to 15 V-J combinations, which were then used as input to a naive Bayes classifier. The Morisita-Horn index was used to measure how similar the thyroid and blood repertoires were. TCRdb handled the public reads itself, with Q25 trimming in fastp and clone calling in MiXCR, and kept productive beta chains. Every entry covers one CDR3 protein and lists the most common genes and DNA from its rows. TCRdb, not the original authors, processed these V and J calls. In this sample the table shows almost 400,000 distinct CDR3 sequences, 15% to 20% of which occur a single time. The top ten hold 1.6% of the sample.

The investigation overall reported the following: Among expanded thyroid clonotypes with frequency above 0.001, most also showed up in blood, which suggests that blood repertoires may reflect the thyroid immune response. In cross-validation, the 13-signature model distinguished ophthalmopathy from stable hyperthyroidism with around 90% sensitivity and approximately 81% specificity, while in the test set the corresponding values were about 80% and 75%. In validation, the model predicted ophthalmopathy progression with over 60% sensitivity and roughly 72% specificity; fewer than 15 predicted patients were CT-confirmed with GO in a median of around 6.5 months. No statistical method was used to predetermine the sample size, and group allocation was not hidden from the investigators.

V loses 0 bases, J loses 4 bases, and the germline ends lie 10 bases apart. The CDR3 numbers 14 residues from cysteine through phenylalanine. Solely the CDR3 DNA is kept, with 42 bases framed from the first base. In the germline V gene (reference sequence), CDR1 corresponds to DFQATT and CDR2 to SNEGSKA. The ophthalmopathy patients had moderately to severely active disease, with a Clinical Activity Score of 3 or higher, a NOSPECS grade of 4 or higher, and a disease duration of less than 3 months. Anyone with other autoimmune diseases, uncontrolled infections, pregnancy or lactation was excluded from the study. Clinical symptoms, serum thyroxine, TRAb, thyroid ultrasound and orbital computed tomography were used for diagnosis. Using Ficoll-Paque density gradient centrifugation, PBMCs were isolated from 9 to 10 ml of fresh peripheral blood. Total RNA was extracted with Trizol reagent and quality-checked on an Agilent 2100 Bioanalyzer.

This clonotype was counted ten times or more. There is no known antigen for this receptor. No much larger clone exists at a distance of one base, and base qualities are not known. This sequence uses TRBV20-1 and TRBJ1-5; no D gene is confidently identified. Sequenced sample: peripheral blood. The clonotype comes from a woman in her late teens or twenties with Graves' ophthalmopathy. Donor details come from another sample of the same person, matched by shared clones. The CDR3 reads CSARDPGPNQPQHF. The bases read TGCAGTGCTAGAGACCCTGGGCCGAATCAGCCCCAGCATTTT.